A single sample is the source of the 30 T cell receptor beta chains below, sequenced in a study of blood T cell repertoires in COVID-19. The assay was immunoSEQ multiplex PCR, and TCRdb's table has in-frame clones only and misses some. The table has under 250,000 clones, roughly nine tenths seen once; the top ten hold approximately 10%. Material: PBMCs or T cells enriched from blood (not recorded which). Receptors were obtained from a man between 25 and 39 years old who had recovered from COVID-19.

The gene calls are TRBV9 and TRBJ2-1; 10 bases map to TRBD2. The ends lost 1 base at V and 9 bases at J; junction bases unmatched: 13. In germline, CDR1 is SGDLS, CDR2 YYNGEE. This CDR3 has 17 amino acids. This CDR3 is CASSVLPSGRAGVEQFF. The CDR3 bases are TGTGCCAGCAGCGTATTGCCGAGCGGGAGGGCCGGTGTTGAGCAGTTCTTC.

CDR3 DNA: TGTGCCAGCAGTTTTCACAGACAGTACTCTGGAAACACCATATATTTT. This codes for CASSFHRQYSGNTIYF. V gene TRBV9 combines with J gene TRBJ1-3; the D gene is possibly TRBD1 (5 bases). The CDR3 has 16 amino acids. The ends were cut back, 5 bases at V and 0 bases at J, with 15 bases in the middle. CDR1 is SGDLS and CDR2 is YYNGEE in the germline V gene.

This CDR3 is CASSQESRERGDEKLFF. In DNA, the CDR3 is TGTGCCAGCAGCCAAGAATCCCGGGAGAGGGGTGACGAAAAACTGTTTTTT. The gene calls are TRBV4-2 and TRBJ1-4, with D perhaps TRBD1 (5 bases). Looked up from germline, CDR1 is LGHNA and CDR2 is YNFKEQ. The ends were cut back, 0 bases at V and 8 bases at J, with 19 bases in the middle. CDR3 size: 17 residues.

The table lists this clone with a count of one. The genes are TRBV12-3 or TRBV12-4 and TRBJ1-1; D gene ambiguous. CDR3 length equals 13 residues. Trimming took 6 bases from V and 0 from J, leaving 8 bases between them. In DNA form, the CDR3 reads TGTGCCAGCAGCAACAGCCTGAACACTGAAGCTTTCTTT. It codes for CASSNSLNTEAFF.

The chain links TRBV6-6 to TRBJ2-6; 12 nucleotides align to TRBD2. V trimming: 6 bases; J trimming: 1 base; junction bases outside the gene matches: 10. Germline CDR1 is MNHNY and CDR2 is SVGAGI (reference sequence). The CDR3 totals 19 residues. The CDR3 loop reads CASSRLAGDWRSGANVLTF. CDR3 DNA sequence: TGTGCCAGCAGCCGACTAGCGGGAGATTGGAGGTCTGGGGCCAACGTCCTGACTTTC.

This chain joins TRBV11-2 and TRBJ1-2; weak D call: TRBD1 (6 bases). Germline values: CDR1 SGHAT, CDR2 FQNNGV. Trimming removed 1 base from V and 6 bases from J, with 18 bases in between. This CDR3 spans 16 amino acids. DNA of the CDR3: TGTGCCAGCAGCTTAGGACAGAACAGGGCGGCTCATGGCTACACCTTC. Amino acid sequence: CASSLGQNRAAHGYTF.

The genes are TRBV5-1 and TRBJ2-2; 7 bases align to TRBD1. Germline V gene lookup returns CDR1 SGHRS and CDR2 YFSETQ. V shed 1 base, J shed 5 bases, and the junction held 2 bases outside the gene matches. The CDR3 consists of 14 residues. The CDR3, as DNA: TGCGCCAGCAGCTTGTTACAGGGGACCGGGGAGCTGTTTTTT. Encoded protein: CASSLLQGTGELFF.

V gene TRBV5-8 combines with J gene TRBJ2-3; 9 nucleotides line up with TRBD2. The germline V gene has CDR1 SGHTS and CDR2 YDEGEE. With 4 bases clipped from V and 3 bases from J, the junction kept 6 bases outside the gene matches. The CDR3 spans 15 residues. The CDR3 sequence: CASSRGSGGTDTQYF. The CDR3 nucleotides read TGTGCCAGCAGCCGAGGGAGCGGGGGGACAGATACGCAGTATTTT. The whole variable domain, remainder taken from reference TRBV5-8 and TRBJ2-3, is EAGVTQSPTHLIKTRGQQATLRCSPISGHTSVYWYQQALGLGLQFLLWYDEGEERNRGNFPPRFSGRQFPNYSSELNVNALELEDSALYLCASSRGSGGTDTQYFGPGTRLTVL.

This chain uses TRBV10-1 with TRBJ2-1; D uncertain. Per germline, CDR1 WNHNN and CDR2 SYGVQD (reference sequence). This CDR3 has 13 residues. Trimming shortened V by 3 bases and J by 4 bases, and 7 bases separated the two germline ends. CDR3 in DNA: TGCGCCAGCAGTGACGGGTCGTACAATGAGCAGTTCTTC. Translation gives CASSDGSYNEQFF.

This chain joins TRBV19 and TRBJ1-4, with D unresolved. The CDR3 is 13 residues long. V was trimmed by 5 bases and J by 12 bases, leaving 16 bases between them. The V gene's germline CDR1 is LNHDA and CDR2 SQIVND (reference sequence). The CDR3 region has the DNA TGTGCCAGTAGTTCGACTGTGCCTGGTGAACTGTTTTTT. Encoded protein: CASSSTVPGELFF.

In DNA, the CDR3 is TGTGCTAGTGGTACTGGGTTTGTGTCAGGGAAATCCTACAATGAGCAGTTCTTC. Translation: CASGTGFVSGKSYNEQFF. The rearrangement joins TRBV12-5 to TRBJ2-1, with D maybe TRBD1 (5 bases). Trimming left V 5 bases short and J 1 base short, with 21 bases between. Germline CDR1 is LGHNT and CDR2 is FRNRAP. This CDR3 contains 18 residues.

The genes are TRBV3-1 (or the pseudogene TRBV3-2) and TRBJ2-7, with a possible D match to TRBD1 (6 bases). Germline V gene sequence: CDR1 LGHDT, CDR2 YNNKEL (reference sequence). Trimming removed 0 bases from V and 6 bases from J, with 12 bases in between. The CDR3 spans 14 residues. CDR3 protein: CASSQEQGRGEQYF. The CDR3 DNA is TGTGCCAGCAGCCAAGAACAGGGCCGGGGCGAGCAGTACTTC.

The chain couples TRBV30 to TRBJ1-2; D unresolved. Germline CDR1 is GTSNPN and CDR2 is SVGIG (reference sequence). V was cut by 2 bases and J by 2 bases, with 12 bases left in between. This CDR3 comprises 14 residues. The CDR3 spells CAWSSGIGNYGYTF. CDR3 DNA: TGTGCCTGGAGTTCGGGGATCGGGAACTATGGCTACACCTTC.

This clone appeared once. In nucleotides, the CDR3 is TGTGCCAGCAGCCAAAGGGGGACAGGGGGGAACCGGAATACGCAGTATTTT. Amino acids: CASSQRGTGGNRNTQYF. The rearrangement joins TRBV3-1 (or the pseudogene TRBV3-2) to TRBJ2-3; TRBD1 matches 11 bases. Germline V gene sequence: CDR1 LGHDT, CDR2 YNNKEL (reference sequence). The trim removed 2 bases at V and 7 bases at J, leaving 11 bases unmatched. The CDR3 spans 17 residues.

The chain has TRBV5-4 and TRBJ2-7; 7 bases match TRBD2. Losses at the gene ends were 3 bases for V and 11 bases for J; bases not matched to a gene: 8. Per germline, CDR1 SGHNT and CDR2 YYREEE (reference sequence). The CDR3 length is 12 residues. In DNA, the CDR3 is TGTGCCAGCAGCTGGAAGGGAGGGGAGGAGTACTTC. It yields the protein CASSWKGGEEYF. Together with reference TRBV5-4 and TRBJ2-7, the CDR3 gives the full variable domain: ETGVTQSPTHLIKTRGQQVTLRCSSQSGHNTVSWYQQALGQGPQFIFQYYREEENGRGNFPPRFSGLQFPNYSSELNVNALELDDSALYLCASSWKGGEEYFGPGTRLTVT.

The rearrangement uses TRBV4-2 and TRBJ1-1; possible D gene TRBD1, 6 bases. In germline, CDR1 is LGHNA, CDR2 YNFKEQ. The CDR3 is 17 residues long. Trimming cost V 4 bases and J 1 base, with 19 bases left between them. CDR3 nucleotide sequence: TGTGCCAGCAGCCTCCCACGCGGCAGGGGCACGAACACTGAAGCTTTCTTT. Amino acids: CASSLPRGRGTNTEAFF.

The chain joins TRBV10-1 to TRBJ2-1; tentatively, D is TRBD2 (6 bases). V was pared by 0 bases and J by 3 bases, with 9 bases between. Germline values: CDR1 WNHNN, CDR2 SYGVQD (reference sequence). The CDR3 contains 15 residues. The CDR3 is CASSESSGDYNEQFF. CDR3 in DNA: TGCGCCAGCAGTGAGTCTAGCGGCGACTACAATGAGCAGTTCTTC.

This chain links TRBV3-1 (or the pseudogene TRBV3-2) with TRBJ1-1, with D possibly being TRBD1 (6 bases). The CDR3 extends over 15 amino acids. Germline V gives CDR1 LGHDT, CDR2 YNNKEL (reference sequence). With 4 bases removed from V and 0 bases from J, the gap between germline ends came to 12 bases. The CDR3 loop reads CASSPPGQLNTEAFF. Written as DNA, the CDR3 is TGTGCCAGCAGCCCACCGGGACAATTGAACACTGAAGCTTTCTTT.

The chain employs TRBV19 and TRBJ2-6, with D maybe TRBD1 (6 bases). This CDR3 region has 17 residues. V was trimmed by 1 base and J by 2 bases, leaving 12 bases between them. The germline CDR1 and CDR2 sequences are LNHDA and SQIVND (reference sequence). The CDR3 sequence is CASSIGPTGTGANVLTF. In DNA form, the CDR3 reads TGTGCCAGTAGTATAGGCCCAACAGGGACTGGGGCCAACGTCCTGACTTTC.

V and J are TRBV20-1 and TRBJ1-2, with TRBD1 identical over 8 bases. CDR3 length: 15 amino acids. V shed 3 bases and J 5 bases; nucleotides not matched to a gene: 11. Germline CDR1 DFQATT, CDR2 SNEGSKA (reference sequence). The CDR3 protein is CSASFHGQGDYGYTF. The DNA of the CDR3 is TGCAGTGCTAGTTTCCACGGACAGGGAGATTATGGCTACACCTTC.

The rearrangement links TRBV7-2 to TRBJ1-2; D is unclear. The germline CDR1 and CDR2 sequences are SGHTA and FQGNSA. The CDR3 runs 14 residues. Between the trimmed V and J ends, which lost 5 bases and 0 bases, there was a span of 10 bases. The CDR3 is CASSREVPNYGYTF. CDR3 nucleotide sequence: TGTGCCAGCAGCCGCGAAGTACCTAACTATGGCTACACCTTC.

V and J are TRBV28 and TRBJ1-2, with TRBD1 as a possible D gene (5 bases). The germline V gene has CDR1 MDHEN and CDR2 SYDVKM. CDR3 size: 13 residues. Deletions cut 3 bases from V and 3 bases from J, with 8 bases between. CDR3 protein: CASSFGTHYGYTF. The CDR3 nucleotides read TGTGCCAGCAGTTTTGGGACTCACTATGGCTACACCTTC.

The CDR3 DNA sequence: TGTGCCAGCACCGGGGGACAGGGCCCCGTGGACCAGTACTTC. Its translation: CASTGGQGPVDQYF. The genes are TRBV6-5 and TRBJ2-5; the match to TRBD1 covers 9 bases. V shed 7 bases and J 10 bases; nucleotides not matched to a gene: 13. Germline V gene lookup returns CDR1 MNHEY and CDR2 SVGAGI. CDR3 length equals 14 residues.

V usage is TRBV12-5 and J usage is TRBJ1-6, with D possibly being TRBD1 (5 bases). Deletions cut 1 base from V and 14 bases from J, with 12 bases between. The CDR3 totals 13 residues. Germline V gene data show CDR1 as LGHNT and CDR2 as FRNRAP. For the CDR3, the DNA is TGTGCTAGTGGTTTGGAGTCAGGGTCATCCCTCCACTTT. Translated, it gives CASGLESGSSLHF.

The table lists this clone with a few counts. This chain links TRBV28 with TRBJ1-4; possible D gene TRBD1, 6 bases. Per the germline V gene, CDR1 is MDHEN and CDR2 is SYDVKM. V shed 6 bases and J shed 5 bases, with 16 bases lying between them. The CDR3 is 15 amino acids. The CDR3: CASSPSHRANEKLFF. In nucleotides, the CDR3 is TGTGCCAGCAGCCCCAGCCACAGGGCGAATGAAAAACTGTTTTTT.

The CDR3 DNA sequence: TGTGCCAGCAGCTTAGTGAGAAATACGCAGTATTTT. The encoded protein is CASSLVRNTQYF. The rearrangement uses TRBV11-2 and TRBJ2-3, with D unclear. The germline V gene has CDR1 SGHAT and CDR2 FQNNGV. This CDR3 has 12 residues. The V gene lost 1 base and the J gene lost 7 bases, with 6 bases spanning the gap.

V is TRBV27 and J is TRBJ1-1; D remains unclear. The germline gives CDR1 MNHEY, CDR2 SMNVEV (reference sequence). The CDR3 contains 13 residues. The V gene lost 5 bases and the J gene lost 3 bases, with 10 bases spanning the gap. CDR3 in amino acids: CASSIYPDTEAFF. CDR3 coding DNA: TGTGCCAGCAGTATTTATCCGGACACTGAAGCTTTCTTT.

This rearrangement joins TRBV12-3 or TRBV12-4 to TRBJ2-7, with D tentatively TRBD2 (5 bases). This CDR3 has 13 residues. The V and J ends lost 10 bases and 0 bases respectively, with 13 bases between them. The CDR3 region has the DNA TGTGCCACCCGGACTCGGACCTCCTACGAGCAGTACTTC. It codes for CATRTRTSYEQYF.

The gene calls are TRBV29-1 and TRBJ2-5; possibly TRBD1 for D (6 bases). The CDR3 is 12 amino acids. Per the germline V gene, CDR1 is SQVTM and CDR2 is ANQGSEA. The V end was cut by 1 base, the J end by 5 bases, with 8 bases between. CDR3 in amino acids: CSVEGGQETQYF. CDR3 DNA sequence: TGCAGCGTTGAAGGGGGGCAGGAGACCCAGTACTTC.

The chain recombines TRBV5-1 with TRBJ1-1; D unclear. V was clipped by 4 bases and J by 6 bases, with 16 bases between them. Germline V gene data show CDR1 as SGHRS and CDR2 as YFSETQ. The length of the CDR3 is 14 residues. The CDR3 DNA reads TGCGCCAGCAGCCTCACAGAGGGTGTCCCTGAAGCTTTCTTT. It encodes CASSLTEGVPEAFF.